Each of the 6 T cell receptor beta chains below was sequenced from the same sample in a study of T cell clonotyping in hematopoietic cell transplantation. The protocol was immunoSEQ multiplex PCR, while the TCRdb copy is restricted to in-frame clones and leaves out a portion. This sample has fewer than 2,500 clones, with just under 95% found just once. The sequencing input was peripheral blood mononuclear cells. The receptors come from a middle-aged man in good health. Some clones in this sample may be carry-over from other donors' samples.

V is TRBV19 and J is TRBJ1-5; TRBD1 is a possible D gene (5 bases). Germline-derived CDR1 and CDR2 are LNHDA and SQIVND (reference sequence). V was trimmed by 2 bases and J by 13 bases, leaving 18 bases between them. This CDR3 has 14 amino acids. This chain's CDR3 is CASSIPGTAGAQHF. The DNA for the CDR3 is TGTGCCAGTAGTATACCCGGGACCGCCGGTGCTCAGCATTTT.

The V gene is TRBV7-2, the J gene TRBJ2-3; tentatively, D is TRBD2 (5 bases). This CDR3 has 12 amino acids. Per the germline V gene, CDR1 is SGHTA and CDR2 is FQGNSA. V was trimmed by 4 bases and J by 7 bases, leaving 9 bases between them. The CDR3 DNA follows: TGTGCCAGCAGCTCCCCGGGGAATACGCAGTATTTT. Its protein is CASSSPGNTQYF.

The CDR3 DNA is TGTGCCAGCAGCGTAACTAGCGGGTCCTCCCCTACGCAGTATTTT. Residues: CASSVTSGSSPTQYF. The genes are TRBV7-2 and TRBJ2-3; TRBD2 agrees at 9 bases. V shed 5 bases and J 8 bases; nucleotides not matched to a gene: 11. Germline loops: CDR1 SGHTA, CDR2 FQGNSA. This CDR3 is 15 amino acids long.

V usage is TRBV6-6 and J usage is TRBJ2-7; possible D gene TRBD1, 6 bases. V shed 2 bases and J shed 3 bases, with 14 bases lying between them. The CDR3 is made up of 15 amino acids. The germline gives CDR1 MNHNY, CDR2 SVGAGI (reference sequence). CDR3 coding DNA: TGTGCCAGCAGTTACGAGTCTGGGGGCATCTACGAGCAGTACTTC. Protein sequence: CASSYESGGIYEQYF.

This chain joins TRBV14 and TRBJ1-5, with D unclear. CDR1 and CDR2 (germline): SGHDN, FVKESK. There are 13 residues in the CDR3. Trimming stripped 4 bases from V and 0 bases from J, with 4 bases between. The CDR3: CASSRNSNQPQHF. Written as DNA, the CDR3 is TGTGCCAGCAGCCGGAATAGCAATCAGCCCCAGCATTTT.

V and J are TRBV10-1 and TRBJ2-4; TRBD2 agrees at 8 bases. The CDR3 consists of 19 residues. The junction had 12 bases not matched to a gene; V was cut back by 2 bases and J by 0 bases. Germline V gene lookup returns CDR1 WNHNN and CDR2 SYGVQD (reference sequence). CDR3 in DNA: TGCGCCAGCAGTGAGCCCCTAGCGGGCCGGTTATTAGCCAAAAACATTCAGTACTTC. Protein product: CASSEPLAGRLLAKNIQYF.